This TCR beta chain stems from a study of identical twins. Study-wide points: Out-of-frame beta sequences exhibited a weaker degree of excess twin sharing. Among out-of-frame alpha sequences shared by twins, low generation probability occurred in excess. Fewer insertions marked abundant cord blood beta clonotypes; young adult naive trended weakly, memory not at all.

V gave up 6 bases and J gave up 3 bases; unmatched junction bases: 3. The CDR3 extends over 13 amino acids. CDR1 DFQATT and CDR2 SNEGSKA come from the germline V gene (reference sequence). For this clonotype: What it binds is unknown.

Unique molecular identifiers were present on the cDNA, which also gained a universal primer site by template switching. TCRdb itself ran the 5' RACE reads through MiXCR, one entry per CDR3 protein. The top ten clones hold 4.5% to 5.5% of a sample with more than 200,000 distinct CDR3 sequences, approximately 9% of them seen once. Sequencing was carried out using memory (CD45RO+) T cells sorted from blood. The receptor's source is a woman aged 18-30 years in good health. V usage is TRBV20-1 and J usage is TRBJ2-7; 12 bases map to TRBD2. For the CDR3, the DNA is TGCAGTGCGCAGACTAGCGGGAGCTACGAGCAGTACTTC. It codes for CSAQTSGSYEQYF.